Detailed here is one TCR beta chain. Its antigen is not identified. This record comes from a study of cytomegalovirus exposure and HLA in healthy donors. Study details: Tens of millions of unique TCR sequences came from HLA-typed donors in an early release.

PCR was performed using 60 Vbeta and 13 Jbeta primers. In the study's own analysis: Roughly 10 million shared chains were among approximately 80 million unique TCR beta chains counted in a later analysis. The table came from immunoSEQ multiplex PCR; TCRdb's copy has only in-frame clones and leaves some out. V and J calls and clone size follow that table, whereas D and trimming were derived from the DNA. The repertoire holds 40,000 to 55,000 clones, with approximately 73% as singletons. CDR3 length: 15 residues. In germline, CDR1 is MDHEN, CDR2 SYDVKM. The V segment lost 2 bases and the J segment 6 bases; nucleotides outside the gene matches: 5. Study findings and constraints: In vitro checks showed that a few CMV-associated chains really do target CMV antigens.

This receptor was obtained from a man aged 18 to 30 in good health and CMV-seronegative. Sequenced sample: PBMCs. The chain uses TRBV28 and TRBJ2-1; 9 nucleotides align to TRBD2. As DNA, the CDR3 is TGTGCCAGCAGTTTACTAGCGGGAAGTACCAATGAGCAGTTCTTC. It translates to CASSLLAGSTNEQFF.